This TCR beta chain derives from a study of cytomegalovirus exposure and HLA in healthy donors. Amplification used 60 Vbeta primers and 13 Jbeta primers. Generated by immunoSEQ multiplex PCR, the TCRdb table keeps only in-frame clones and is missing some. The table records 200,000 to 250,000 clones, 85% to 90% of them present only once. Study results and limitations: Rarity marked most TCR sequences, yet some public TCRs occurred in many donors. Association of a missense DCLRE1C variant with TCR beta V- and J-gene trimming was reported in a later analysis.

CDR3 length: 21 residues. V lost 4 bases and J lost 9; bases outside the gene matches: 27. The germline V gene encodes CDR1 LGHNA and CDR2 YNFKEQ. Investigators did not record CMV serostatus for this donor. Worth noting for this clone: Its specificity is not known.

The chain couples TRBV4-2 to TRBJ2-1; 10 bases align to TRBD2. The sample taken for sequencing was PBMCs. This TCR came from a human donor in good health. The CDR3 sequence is CASSPFGSGRAGLISAGEQFF. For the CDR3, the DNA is TGTGCCAGCAGCCCTTTTGGGAGCGGGAGGGCCGGGCTAATATCGGCGGGTGAGCAGTTCTTC.